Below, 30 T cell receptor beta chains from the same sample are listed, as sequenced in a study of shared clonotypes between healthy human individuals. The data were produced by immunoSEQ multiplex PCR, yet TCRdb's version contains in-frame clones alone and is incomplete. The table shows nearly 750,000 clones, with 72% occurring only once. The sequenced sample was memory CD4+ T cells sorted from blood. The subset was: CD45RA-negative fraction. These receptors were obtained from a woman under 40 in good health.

CDR3 sequence (DNA): TGTGCCAGCAGTCCTTTCGCGGGAGTAACCTACGAGCAGTACTTC. Its translation: CASSPFAGVTYEQYF. This sequence joins TRBV6-5 and TRBJ2-7, with 7 bases that match TRBD2. The CDR3 has 15 amino acids. J was trimmed by 2 bases and V by 5 bases; bases with no gene match: 9. Germline loops: CDR1 MNHEY, CDR2 SVGAGI.

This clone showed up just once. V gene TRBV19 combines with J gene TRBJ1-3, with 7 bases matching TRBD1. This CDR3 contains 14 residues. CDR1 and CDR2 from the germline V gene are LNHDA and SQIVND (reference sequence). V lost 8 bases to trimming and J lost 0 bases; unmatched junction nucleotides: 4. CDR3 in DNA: TGTGCCAGTTCGGACAGGAACTCTGGAAACACCATATATTTT. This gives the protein CASSDRNSGNTIYF.

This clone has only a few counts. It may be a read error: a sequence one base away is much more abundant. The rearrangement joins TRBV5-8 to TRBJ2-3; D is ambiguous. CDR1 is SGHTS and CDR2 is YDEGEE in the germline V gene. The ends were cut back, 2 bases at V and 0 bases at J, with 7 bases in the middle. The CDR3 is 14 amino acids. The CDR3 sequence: CASSLTGSTDTQYF. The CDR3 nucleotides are TGTGCCAGCAGCTTAACGGGTAGCACAGATACGCAGTATTTT.

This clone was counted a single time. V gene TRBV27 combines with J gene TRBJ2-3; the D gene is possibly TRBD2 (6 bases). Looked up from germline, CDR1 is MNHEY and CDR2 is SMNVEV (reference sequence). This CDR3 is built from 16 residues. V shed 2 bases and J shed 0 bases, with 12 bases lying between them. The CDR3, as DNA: TGTGCCAGCAGTTTAATGGGGGGAGCAAGCACAGATACGCAGTATTTT. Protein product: CASSLMGGASTDTQYF.

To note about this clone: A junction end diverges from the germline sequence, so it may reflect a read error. The CDR3 nucleotides read TGTGCCAGCAGATTGGGGGGGCAAGGGAGCAATCAGCCCCAGCATTTT. This translates into CASRLGGQGSNQPQHF. The chain has TRBV5-8 and TRBJ1-5; a possible D gene is TRBD1 (6 bases). Germline values: CDR1 SGHTS, CDR2 YDEGEE. The CDR3 has 16 residues. Using reference TRBV5-8 and TRBJ1-5 for the parts outside the CDR3, the full variable domain is EAGVTQSPTHLIKTRGQQATLRCSPISGHTSVYWYQQALGLGLQFLLWYDEGEERNRGNFPPRFSGRQFPNYSSELNVNALELEDSALYLCASRLGGQGSNQPQHFGDGTRLSIL.

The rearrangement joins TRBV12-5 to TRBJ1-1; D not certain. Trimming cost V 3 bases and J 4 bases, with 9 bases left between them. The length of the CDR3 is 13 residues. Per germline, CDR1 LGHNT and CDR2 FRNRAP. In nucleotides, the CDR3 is TGTGCTAGTGGTTTCCGGACTGGCACTGAAGCTTTCTTT. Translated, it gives CASGFRTGTEAFF.

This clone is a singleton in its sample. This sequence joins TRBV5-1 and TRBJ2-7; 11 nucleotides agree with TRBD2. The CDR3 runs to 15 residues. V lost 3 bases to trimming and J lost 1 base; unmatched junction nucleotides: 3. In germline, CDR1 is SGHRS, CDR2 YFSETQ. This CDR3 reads CASSSLAGGSYEQYF. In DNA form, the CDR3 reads TGCGCCAGCAGCTCCCTAGCGGGAGGTTCCTACGAGCAGTACTTC.

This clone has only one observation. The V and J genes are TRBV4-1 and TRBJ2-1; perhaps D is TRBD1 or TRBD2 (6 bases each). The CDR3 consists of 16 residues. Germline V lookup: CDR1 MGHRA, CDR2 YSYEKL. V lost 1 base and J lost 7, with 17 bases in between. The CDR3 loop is CASSQVLGGSRNEQFF. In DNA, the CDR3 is TGCGCCAGCAGCCAAGTTTTAGGGGGGAGTAGGAATGAGCAGTTCTTC.

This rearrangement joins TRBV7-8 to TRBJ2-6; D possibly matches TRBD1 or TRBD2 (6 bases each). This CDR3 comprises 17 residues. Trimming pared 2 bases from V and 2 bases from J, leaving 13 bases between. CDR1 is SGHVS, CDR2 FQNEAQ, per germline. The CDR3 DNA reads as TGTGCCAGCAGCTTAAAGGGGGGCGTTCCTGGGGCCAACGTCCTGACTTTC. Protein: CASSLKGGVPGANVLTF.

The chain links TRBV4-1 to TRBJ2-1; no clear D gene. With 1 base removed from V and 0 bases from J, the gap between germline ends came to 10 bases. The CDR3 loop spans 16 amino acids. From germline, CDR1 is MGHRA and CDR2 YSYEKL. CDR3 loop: CASSQAEMSSYNEQFF. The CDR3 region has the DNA TGCGCCAGCAGCCAAGCAGAAATGAGCTCCTACAATGAGCAGTTCTTC.

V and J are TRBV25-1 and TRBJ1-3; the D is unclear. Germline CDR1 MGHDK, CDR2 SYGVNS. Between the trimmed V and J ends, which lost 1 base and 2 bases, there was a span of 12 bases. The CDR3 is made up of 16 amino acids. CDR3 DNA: TGTGCCAGCAGTGAATTTGCCCTCGGAGCTGGAAACACCATATATTTT. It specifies CASSEFALGAGNTIYF.

DNA of the CDR3: TGTGCCAGCAGTTCCAGCCCCGGGACACCCAAGGACAATGAGCAGTTCTTC. This sequence encodes CASSSSPGTPKDNEQFF. This chain uses TRBV28 with TRBJ2-1; TRBD1 is a possible D gene (6 bases). CDR1 is MDHEN, CDR2 SYDVKM, per germline. Trimming took off 4 bases at V and 5 bases at J, with 21 bases between the two ends. The CDR3 extends over 17 amino acids.

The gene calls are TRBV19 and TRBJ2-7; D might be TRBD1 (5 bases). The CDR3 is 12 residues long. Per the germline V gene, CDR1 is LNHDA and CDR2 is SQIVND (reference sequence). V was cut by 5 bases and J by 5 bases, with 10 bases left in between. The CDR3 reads CASSQGWDEQYF. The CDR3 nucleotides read TGTGCCAGTAGTCAGGGATGGGACGAGCAGTACTTC.

The CDR3 DNA follows: TGTGCCAGTAGTATCCCCCTAGCTTGGAATGAGCAGTTCTTC. Its protein is CASSIPLAWNEQFF. The chain carries TRBV19 and TRBJ2-1; D perhaps matches TRBD2 (5 bases). The CDR3 consists of 14 residues. V was shortened by 3 bases and J by 7 bases, with 13 bases between the two germline ends. From germline, CDR1 is LNHDA and CDR2 SQIVND (reference sequence). Filled out from reference TRBV19 and TRBJ2-1, the complete variable domain reads DGGITQSPKYLFRKEGQNVTLSCEQNLNHDAMYWYRQDPGQGLRLIYYSQIVNDFQKGDIAEGYSVSREKKESFPLTVTSAQKNPTAFYLCASSIPLAWNEQFFGPGTRLTVL.

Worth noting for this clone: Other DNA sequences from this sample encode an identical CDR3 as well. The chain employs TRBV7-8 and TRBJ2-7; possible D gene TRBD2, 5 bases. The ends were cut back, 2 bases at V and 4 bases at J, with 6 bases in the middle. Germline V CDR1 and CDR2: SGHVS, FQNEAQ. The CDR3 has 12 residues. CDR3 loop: CASSLRDYEQYF. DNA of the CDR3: TGTGCCAGCAGCTTACGGGATTACGAGCAGTACTTC.

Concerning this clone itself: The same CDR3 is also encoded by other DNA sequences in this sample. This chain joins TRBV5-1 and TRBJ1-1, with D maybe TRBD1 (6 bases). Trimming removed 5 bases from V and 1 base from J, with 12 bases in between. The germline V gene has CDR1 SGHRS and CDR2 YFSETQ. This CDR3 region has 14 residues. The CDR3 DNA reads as TGCGCCAGCAGTCTGGGACATCAGAACACTGAAGCTTTCTTT. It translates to CASSLGHQNTEAFF.

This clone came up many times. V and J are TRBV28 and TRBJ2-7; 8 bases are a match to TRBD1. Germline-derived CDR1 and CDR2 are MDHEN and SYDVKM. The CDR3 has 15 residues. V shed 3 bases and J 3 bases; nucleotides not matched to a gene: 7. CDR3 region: CASSFRRTGIYEQYF. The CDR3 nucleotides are TGTGCCAGCAGTTTCAGGAGGACAGGGATCTACGAGCAGTACTTC. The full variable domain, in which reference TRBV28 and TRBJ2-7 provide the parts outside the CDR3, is DVKVTQSSRYLVKRTGEKVFLECVQDMDHENMFWYRQDPGLGLRLIYFSYDVKMKEKGDIPEGYSVSREKKERFSLILESASTNQTSMYLCASSFRRTGIYEQYFGPGTRLTVT.

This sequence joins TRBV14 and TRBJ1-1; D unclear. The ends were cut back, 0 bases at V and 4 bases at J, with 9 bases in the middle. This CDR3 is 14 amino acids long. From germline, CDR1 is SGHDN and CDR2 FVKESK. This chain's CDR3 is CASSQEIRGTEAFF. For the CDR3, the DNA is TGTGCCAGCAGCCAAGAGATCCGGGGCACTGAAGCTTTCTTT.

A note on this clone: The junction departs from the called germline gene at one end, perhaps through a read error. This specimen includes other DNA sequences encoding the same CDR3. CDR3 residues: CASSLYGTSGYYEQYF. CDR3 DNA: TGTGCCAGCAGTTTATATGGGACTAGCGGTTACTACGAGCAGTACTTT. This chain uses TRBV27 with TRBJ2-7; 11 nucleotides align to TRBD2. The germline CDR1 and CDR2 sequences are MNHEY and SMNVEV (reference sequence). This CDR3 comprises 16 residues.

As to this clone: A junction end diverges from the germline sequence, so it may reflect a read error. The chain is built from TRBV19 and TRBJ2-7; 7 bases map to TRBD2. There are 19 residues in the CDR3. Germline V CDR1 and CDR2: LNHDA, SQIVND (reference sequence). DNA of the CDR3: TGTGCCAGGAGTATAACCCCTCGGAACCGGGACTATGGAATCTACGAGCAGTACTTC. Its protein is CARSITPRNRDYGIYEQYF. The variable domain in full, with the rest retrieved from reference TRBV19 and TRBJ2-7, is DGGITQSPKYLFRKEGQNVTLSCEQNLNHDAMYWYRQDPGQGLRLIYYSQIVNDFQKGDIAEGYSVSREKKESFPLTVTSAQKNPTAFYLCARSITPRNRDYGIYEQYFGPGTRLTVT.

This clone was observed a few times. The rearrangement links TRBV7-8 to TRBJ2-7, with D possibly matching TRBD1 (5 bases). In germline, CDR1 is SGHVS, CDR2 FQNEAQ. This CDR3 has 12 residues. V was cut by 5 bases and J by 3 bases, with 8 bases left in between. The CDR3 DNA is TGTGCCAGCAGCGGCAGGGTCTACGAGCAGTACTTC. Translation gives CASSGRVYEQYF.

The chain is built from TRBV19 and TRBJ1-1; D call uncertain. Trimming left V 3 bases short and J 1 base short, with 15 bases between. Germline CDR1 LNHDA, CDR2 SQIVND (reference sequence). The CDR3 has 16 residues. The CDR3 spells CASSISPVKANTEAFF. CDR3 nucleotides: TGTGCCAGTAGTATTTCCCCAGTGAAGGCGAACACTGAAGCTTTCTTT.

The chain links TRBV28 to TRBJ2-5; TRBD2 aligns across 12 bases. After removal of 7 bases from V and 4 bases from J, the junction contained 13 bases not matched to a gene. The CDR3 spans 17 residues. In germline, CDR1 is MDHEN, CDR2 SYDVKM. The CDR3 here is CASTLGQLAGGGETQYF. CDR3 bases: TGTGCCAGCACCCTTGGCCAACTAGCGGGAGGAGGAGAGACCCAGTACTTC.

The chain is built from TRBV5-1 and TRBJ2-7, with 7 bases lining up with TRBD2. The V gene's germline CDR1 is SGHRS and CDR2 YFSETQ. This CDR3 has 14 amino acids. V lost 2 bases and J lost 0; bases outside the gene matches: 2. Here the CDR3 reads CASSFGGTSYEQYF. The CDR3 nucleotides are TGCGCCAGCAGCTTCGGGGGGACCTCCTACGAGCAGTACTTC.

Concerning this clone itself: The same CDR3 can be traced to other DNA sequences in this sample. In nucleotides, the CDR3 is TGTGCCAGTAAAACAGGGACTGCAACTAATGAAAAACTGTTTTTT. Amino acid sequence: CASKTGTATNEKLFF. The J gene is TRBJ1-4, the V gene TRBV19; TRBD1 is a possible D gene (6 bases). CDR3 length: 15 residues. V lost 7 bases and J lost 0, with 12 bases in between. Per germline, CDR1 LNHDA and CDR2 SQIVND (reference sequence).

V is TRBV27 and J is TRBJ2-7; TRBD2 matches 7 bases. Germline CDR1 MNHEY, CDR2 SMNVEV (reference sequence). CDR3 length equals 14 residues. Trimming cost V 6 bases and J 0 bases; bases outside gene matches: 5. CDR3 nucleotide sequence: TGTGCCAGCAGACTAGCGAGATTCTCCTACGAGCAGTACTTC. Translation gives CASRLARFSYEQYF.

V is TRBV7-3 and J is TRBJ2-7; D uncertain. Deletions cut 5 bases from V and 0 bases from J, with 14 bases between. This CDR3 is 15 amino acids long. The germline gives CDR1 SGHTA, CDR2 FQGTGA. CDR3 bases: TGTGCCAGCAGCCATAACAATTATGGCTCCTACGAGCAGTACTTC. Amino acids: CASSHNNYGSYEQYF.

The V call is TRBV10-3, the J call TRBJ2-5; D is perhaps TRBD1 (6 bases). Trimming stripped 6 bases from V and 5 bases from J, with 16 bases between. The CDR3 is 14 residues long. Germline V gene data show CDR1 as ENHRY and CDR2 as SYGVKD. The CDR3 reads CAIRRDIEFETQYF. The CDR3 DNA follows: TGTGCCATCAGAAGGGACATAGAGTTTGAGACCCAGTACTTC.

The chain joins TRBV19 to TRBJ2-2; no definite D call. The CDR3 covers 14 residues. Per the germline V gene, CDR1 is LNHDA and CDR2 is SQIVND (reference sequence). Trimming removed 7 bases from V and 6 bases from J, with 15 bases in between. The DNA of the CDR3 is TGTGCCAGTACGCGCTGGAGTGAGGCCGGGGAGCTGTTTTTT. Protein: CASTRWSEAGELFF.

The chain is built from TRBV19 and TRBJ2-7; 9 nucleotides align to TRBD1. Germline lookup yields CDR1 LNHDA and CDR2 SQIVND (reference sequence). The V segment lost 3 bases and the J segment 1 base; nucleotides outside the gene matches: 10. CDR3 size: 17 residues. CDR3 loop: CASSMKTGGSWSYEQYF. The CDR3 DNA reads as TGTGCCAGTAGTATGAAGACAGGGGGTTCTTGGTCCTACGAGCAGTACTTC.